This T cell receptor (beta chain) was captured by sequencing in a study of cytomegalovirus exposure and HLA in healthy donors. Study-wide findings and caveats: The authors judged a highly shared variant cluster likely a sequencing artifact. In a later analysis, common viral pathogens appeared linked to several of the most significant clusters. Later, an analysis showed that TCR beta chains associated with HLA were more clonally expanded than others that were equally common.

PCR was performed using 60 Vbeta and 13 Jbeta primers. Profiling relied on immunoSEQ multiplex PCR, and the TCRdb table lists in-frame clones only, not all of them. The sample yields 130,000 to 150,000 clones, roughly 79% seen once. The CDR3 is 15 residues long. Germline CDR1 SGHAT, CDR2 FQDESV (reference sequence). Notes on this clone: Its antigen is currently unknown. The junction departs from germline at one end; a sequencing error may be responsible.

The receptor comes from a male donor in good health and CMV-seronegative. The V and J genes are TRBV11-1 and TRBJ2-7; 13 bases agree with TRBD2. Sequenced input: PBMCs. Here the CDR3 reads CTSSSGLAGAHEQYF. For the CDR3, the DNA is TGTACCAGCAGCTCTGGACTAGCGGGAGCCCACGAGCAGTACTTC.